This passage covers 28 T cell receptor beta chains from one sample sequenced in a study of response to subunit inactivated influenza vaccine. MiXCR, run by TCRdb on the RT-PCR reads, gives a single entry per CDR3 protein. The sample has about 700,000 distinct CDR3 sequences; about 14% are singletons. The source was PBMCs from blood, collected 14 days before vaccination. The source of these receptors is a man aged 45-65 years who received an inactivated influenza vaccine.

J is TRBJ1-1 and V is TRBV4-1; tentatively, D is TRBD1 (6 bases). The CDR3 runs 15 residues. V lost 4 bases and J lost 0, with 12 bases in between. The germline gives CDR1 MGHRA, CDR2 YSYEKL. This CDR3 is CASSRRQVMNTEAFF. For the CDR3, the DNA is TGCGCCAGCAGCCGGAGACAGGTCATGAACACTGAAGCTTTCTTT.

This clonotype was counted only a few times. The genes are TRBV28 and TRBJ1-6, with unresolved D. The germline V and J ends were trimmed by 7 bases and 9 bases, with 10 bases remaining between them. Germline assignment: CDR1 MDHEN and CDR2 SYDVKM. The CDR3 totals 12 residues. The CDR3 here is CASNNDPSPLHF. The CDR3 DNA is TGTGCCAGCAATAACGACCCTTCACCCCTCCACTTT.

This clonotype was seen a handful of times. This chain uses TRBV11-2 with TRBJ2-1; 13 positions agree with TRBD2. The trim removed 5 bases at V and 12 bases at J, leaving 10 bases unmatched. The germline V gene has CDR1 SGHAT and CDR2 FQNNGV. This CDR3 has 15 amino acids. CDR3 region: CASSPGTSGMLVQFF. CDR3 in DNA: TGTGCCAGCAGCCCCGGGACTAGCGGGATGTTGGTGCAGTTCTTC.

CDR3 sequence reads: CSARGEKRTYEQYF. The CDR3, as DNA: TGCAGTGCTAGAGGCGAAAAACGAACCTACGAGCAGTACTTC. The chain uses TRBV20-1 and TRBJ2-7; D not resolved. Germline CDR1 reads DFQATT; CDR2 reads SNEGSKA (reference sequence). The germline V and J ends were trimmed by 1 base and 2 bases, with 12 bases remaining between them. The CDR3 loop spans 14 amino acids.

V gene TRBV15 combines with J gene TRBJ2-5; maybe TRBD1 (5 bases). Germline V lookup: CDR1 LNHNV, CDR2 YYDKDF (reference sequence). V was shortened by 1 base and J by 5 bases, with 14 bases between the two germline ends. The CDR3 has 15 amino acids. The CDR3 DNA reads TGTGCCACCAGCAGAGTTGTAGGGGCCGGGGAGACCCAGTACTTC. Its translation: CATSRVVGAGETQYF.

The rearrangement uses TRBV2 and TRBJ2-1, with TRBD2 matching over 9 bases. The V gene end was trimmed by 7 bases and the J gene end by 6 bases; junction bases not matched to a gene: 10. The CDR3 is 15 amino acids. The V gene's germline CDR1 is SNHLY and CDR2 FYNNEI. The CDR3 region is CASKSTSGYSNEQFF. In DNA, the CDR3 is TGTGCCAGCAAATCGACTAGCGGATATTCCAATGAGCAGTTCTTC.

At least ten counts were recorded for this clonotype. The V call is TRBV7-2, the J call TRBJ1-6; TRBD1 agrees at 7 bases. This CDR3 contains 16 residues. Per germline, CDR1 SGHTA and CDR2 FQGNSA. The V and J ends lost 1 base and 10 bases, in that order; junction bases with no gene match: 10. CDR3 loop: CASSLVGTDRRSPLHF. In DNA, the CDR3 is TGTGCCAGCAGCTTAGTCGGGACGGACAGGAGATCACCCCTCCACTTT.

This chain connects TRBV10-3 to TRBJ2-3; D not certain. The length of the CDR3 is 14 residues. Trimming left V 5 bases short and J 4 bases short, with 13 bases between. CDR1 and CDR2 from the germline V gene are ENHRY and SYGVKD. CDR3 protein: CAISLRQTSDTQYF. Here the CDR3 DNA reads TGTGCCATCAGTCTGCGACAAACATCAGATACGCAGTATTTT.

This clonotype occurred a few times. The chain has TRBV5-1 and TRBJ2-3; D remains unclear. V was shortened by 1 base and J by 1 base, with 10 bases between the two germline ends. CDR3 length equals 15 residues. The V gene's germline CDR1 is SGHRS and CDR2 YFSETQ. CDR3 coding DNA: TGCGCCAGCAGCTTGCTTGGCGCCCGCACAGATACGCAGTATTTT. The encoded protein is CASSLLGARTDTQYF.

The CDR3 DNA reads TGCAGTGGAAAAGGGTGGAACACCGGGGAGCTGTTTTTT. Protein sequence: CSGKGWNTGELFF. V gene TRBV20-1 combines with J gene TRBJ2-2, with D uncertain. V lost 7 bases and J lost 1, with 10 bases in between. CDR1 is DFQATT, CDR2 SNEGSKA, per germline (reference sequence). CDR3 length equals 13 residues.

The chain recombines TRBV7-2 with TRBJ2-5; D is unresolved. The germline CDR1 and CDR2 sequences are SGHTA and FQGNSA. CDR3 length: 13 amino acids. The V end lost 6 bases, the J end lost 2 bases, and 10 bases lay between the germline ends. The DNA for the CDR3 is TGTGCCAGCAGTTTTCTAGGGCAAGAGACCCAGTACTTC. It is translated as CASSFLGQETQYF.

This clonotype was seen at least ten times. The rearrangement uses TRBV12-3 or TRBV12-4 and TRBJ1-2, with 10 bases identical to TRBD1. The CDR3 is 14 residues long. J gave up 8 bases and V 5 bases, and 8 bases lay outside the gene matches. The CDR3 sequence: CASSLTDRGGGYTF. The CDR3, as DNA: TGTGCCAGCAGTCTAACGGACAGGGGGGGCGGCTACACCTTC.

The chain uses TRBV11-2 and TRBJ2-1; the D gene is possibly TRBD1 (5 bases). Trimming took off 7 bases at V and 4 bases at J, with 35 bases between the two ends. Germline-derived CDR1 and CDR2 are SGHAT and FQNNGV. CDR3 size: 21 residues. CDR3 sequence: CASIGHPGREGYYGFYNEQFF. The CDR3 DNA follows: TGTGCCAGCATCGGGCACCCGGGCAGGGAAGGGTACTACGGGTTTTACAATGAGCAGTTCTTC.

This clonotype was detected a few times. V gene TRBV14 combines with J gene TRBJ2-5; D perhaps matches TRBD1 (6 bases). The V gene lost 3 bases and the J gene lost 3 bases, with 8 bases spanning the gap. Per the germline V gene, CDR1 is SGHDN and CDR2 is FVKESK. The CDR3 is made up of 13 amino acids. The CDR3 sequence: CASSQWTEETQYF. The CDR3 DNA reads as TGTGCCAGCAGCCAGTGGACAGAAGAGACCCAGTACTTC.

The chain is built from TRBV5-1 and TRBJ2-7, with D possibly TRBD1 on 5 matching bases. The CDR3 loop spans 14 amino acids. Looked up from germline, CDR1 is SGHRS and CDR2 is YFSETQ. V was cut by 2 bases and J by 2 bases, with 11 bases left in between. The CDR3 DNA reads as TGCGCCAGCAGCTTAAGGGGCGCAGCCTACGAGCAGTACTTC. Its translation is CASSLRGAAYEQYF.

This clonotype showed up many times. The chain uses TRBV24-1 and TRBJ2-7, with a tentative D call TRBD2 (5 bases). The length of the CDR3 is 14 residues. V shed 4 bases and J shed 7 bases, with 16 bases lying between them. The germline gives CDR1 KGHDR, CDR2 SFDVKD. The CDR3 sequence: CATSDDGDVGEQYF. CDR3 DNA sequence: TGTGCCACCAGTGACGACGGGGATGTAGGGGAGCAGTACTTC.

The rearrangement uses TRBV7-9 and TRBJ2-3, with 10 bases that match TRBD2. Looked up from germline, CDR1 is SEHNR and CDR2 is FQNEAQ (reference sequence). The CDR3 covers 14 residues. The trim removed 4 bases at V and 6 bases at J, leaving 4 bases unmatched. The DNA of the CDR3 is TGTGCCAGCAGCTCCCTAGCGGGAGTGGATACGCAGTATTTT. As protein: CASSSLAGVDTQYF.

In this sample, this clonotype turned up a few times. The V and J genes are TRBV25-1 and TRBJ2-4, with no clear D. Per the germline V gene, CDR1 is MGHDK and CDR2 is SYGVNS. The CDR3 runs to 13 residues. Trimming stripped 5 bases from V and 4 bases from J, with 9 bases between. The CDR3: CASSPIGKNIQYF. In DNA form, the CDR3 reads TGTGCCAGCAGTCCAATCGGGAAAAACATTCAGTACTTC.

The rearrangement links TRBV7-9 to TRBJ1-2, with 7 bases that match TRBD1. V dropped 7 bases and J dropped 4; count of bases not matched to a gene: 9. This CDR3 is built from 14 residues. Germline loops: CDR1 SEHNR, CDR2 FQNEAQ (reference sequence). The CDR3 region has the DNA TGTGCCAGCACCCAAGGACAGGTTGCCTATGGCTACACCTTC. Encoded protein: CASTQGQVAYGYTF.

The rearrangement joins TRBV4-3 to TRBJ2-2; D not resolved. Germline CDR1 and CDR2: LGHNA and YSLEER. The V and J ends lost 3 bases and 8 bases respectively, with 10 bases between them. This CDR3 contains 13 residues. CDR3 sequence: CASSHSSGGELFF. DNA for the CDR3: TGCGCCAGCAGCCATTCCTCAGGAGGGGAGCTGTTTTTT.

The table lists this clonotype with a few counts. This rearrangement joins TRBV29-1 to TRBJ1-3, with 7 positions matching TRBD1. This CDR3 spans 14 amino acids. V was pared by 1 base and J by 6 bases, with 6 bases of the junction left unmatched. Germline assignment: CDR1 SQVTM and CDR2 ANQGSEA. CDR3: CSVEGEQGPNTIYF. CDR3 coding DNA: TGCAGCGTTGAAGGGGAACAGGGGCCAAACACCATATATTTT.

This clonotype was seen only a few times. This rearrangement joins TRBV20-1 to TRBJ2-7, with D tentatively TRBD2 (7 bases). V lost 0 bases, J lost 4 bases, and 10 bases lay in between. This CDR3 region has 13 residues. Germline V lookup: CDR1 DFQATT, CDR2 SNEGSKA (reference sequence). The CDR3 here is CSAREKGGYEQYF. Written as DNA, the CDR3 is TGCAGTGCTAGAGAGAAGGGGGGGTACGAGCAGTACTTC.

This clonotype came up a few times. The V and J genes are TRBV29-1 and TRBJ1-5; D not certain. The CDR3 contains 13 residues. V lost 6 bases and J 5 bases, leaving 14 bases between the germline ends. CDR1 SQVTM and CDR2 ANQGSEA come from the germline V gene. The chain's CDR3 is CSVAQHHDQPQHF. In DNA form, the CDR3 reads TGCAGCGTGGCCCAACATCACGATCAGCCCCAGCATTTT.

V gene TRBV4-2 combines with J gene TRBJ2-3; 10 bases line up with TRBD1. This CDR3 is built from 18 residues. Trimming at V came to 6 bases and at J to 2 bases, leaving 14 bases not matched to a gene. Germline V gives CDR1 LGHNA, CDR2 YNFKEQ. CDR3 nucleotide sequence: TGTGCCAGCAGGCCAATGAGCCCGGGACAGGGGTCCACAGATACGCAGTATTTT. It translates to CASRPMSPGQGSTDTQYF.

This chain uses TRBV6-1 with TRBJ2-5; 12 bases are shared with TRBD2. This CDR3 is built from 15 residues. The J segment lost 5 bases and the V segment lost 6 bases, leaving 7 bases of the junction unmatched. The V gene's germline CDR1 is MNHNS and CDR2 SASEGT. The CDR3 DNA is TGTGCCAGCAGCTCCAGACTAGCGGGAGCTGAGACCCAGTACTTC. This gives the protein CASSSRLAGAETQYF.

This clonotype was counted a few times. This chain connects TRBV29-1 to TRBJ2-3; possible D gene TRBD2, 5 bases. In germline, CDR1 is SQVTM, CDR2 ANQGSEA. Deletions cut 7 bases from V and 6 bases from J, with 11 bases between. This CDR3 has 11 residues. This CDR3 is CSATDYDTQYF. The CDR3 DNA reads as TGCAGCGCCACCGACTATGATACGCAGTATTTT.

Turning to this clonotype: The junction differs from germline at one of its ends, possibly a read error. The chain is built from TRBV3-1 and TRBJ1-2; a possible D gene is TRBD1 (5 bases). Germline assignment: CDR1 LGHDT and CDR2 YNNKEL (reference sequence). The CDR3 loop spans 15 amino acids. CDR3 nucleotide sequence: TGTGCCATCAGCCAAGATCAGGCAGGGAACTATGGCTACACCTTC. Amino acids: CAISQDQAGNYGYTF.

This chain connects TRBV5-1 to TRBJ2-7; no clear D. V was cut by 7 bases and J by 3 bases, with 20 bases left in between. CDR3 length equals 15 residues. From germline, CDR1 is SGHRS and CDR2 YFSETQ. CDR3 loop: CASAAVMTDGYEQYF. Written as DNA, the CDR3 is TGCGCCAGCGCTGCCGTAATGACGGACGGCTACGAGCAGTACTTC.